The 32 T cell receptor beta chains presented below share a single source sample, sequenced in a study of blood T cell repertoires in COVID-19. The data were produced by immunoSEQ multiplex PCR, yet TCRdb's version contains in-frame clones alone and is incomplete. The sample has approximately 110,000 clones, 70% to 90% seen once. Sequenced: peripheral blood. These receptor sequences come from a man aged 40-49 years with acute or convalescent COVID-19.

This chain connects TRBV27 to TRBJ2-1; 7 bases line up with TRBD2. V gave up 8 bases and J gave up 2 bases; unmatched junction bases: 6. The CDR3 has 14 residues. CDR1 and CDR2 from the germline V gene are MNHEY and SMNVEV (reference sequence). CDR3 protein: CASATLAAYNEQFF. CDR3 nucleotide sequence: TGTGCCAGCGCGACTCTAGCGGCCTACAATGAGCAGTTCTTC.

This chain joins TRBV6-6 and TRBJ2-7; the match to TRBD1 covers 8 bases. Germline values: CDR1 MNHNY, CDR2 SVGAGI (reference sequence). This CDR3 region has 15 residues. After removal of 3 bases from V and 3 bases from J, the junction contained 7 bases not matched to a gene. The CDR3 coding sequence is TGTGCCAGCAGTTATAGCGACAGGGGAGGCTACGAGCAGTACTTC. This gives the protein CASSYSDRGGYEQYF.

Only a few counts were recorded for this clone. The CDR3 nucleotides read TGTGCCAGTAGTCTGAGGTGGGAGACTAGACCGCCCTCTGGGGCCAACGTCCTGACTTTC. Encoded protein: CASSLRWETRPPSGANVLTF. The gene calls are TRBV19 and TRBJ2-6; possibly TRBD2 for D (6 bases). The CDR3 extends over 20 amino acids. Germline CDR1 LNHDA, CDR2 SQIVND (reference sequence). The V and J ends lost 5 bases and 0 bases respectively, with 23 bases between them.

Only a few counts were recorded for this clone. The chain uses TRBV5-6 and TRBJ2-1; 13 bases are shared with TRBD2. Germline V gene sequence: CDR1 SGHDT, CDR2 YYEEEE. The CDR3 covers 19 residues. J was trimmed by 2 bases and V by 5 bases; bases with no gene match: 13. This CDR3 is CASSRPGLAGKGTYNEQFF. In nucleotides, the CDR3 is TGTGCCAGCAGTAGGCCGGGACTAGCGGGAAAGGGGACCTACAATGAGCAGTTCTTC.

V usage is TRBV27 and J usage is TRBJ2-7, with D possibly TRBD2 on 6 matching bases. The CDR3 runs 15 residues. The germline CDR1 and CDR2 sequences are MNHEY and SMNVEV (reference sequence). Trimming took 1 base from V and 1 from J, leaving 11 bases between them. The CDR3 bases are TGTGCCAGCAGTTTATACGGGACTGGGTCCTACGAGCAGTACTTC. It encodes CASSLYGTGSYEQYF.

The chain couples TRBV7-9 to TRBJ2-3, with D tentatively TRBD2 (5 bases). Germline assignment: CDR1 SEHNR and CDR2 FQNEAQ (reference sequence). CDR3 length equals 12 residues. V dropped 4 bases and J dropped 7 bases, with 9 bases sitting between them. The CDR3 protein is CASSSRGNTQYF. CDR3 DNA: TGTGCCAGCAGCTCCCGGGGAAATACGCAGTATTTT.

The chain joins TRBV9 to TRBJ2-2; 12 nucleotides line up with TRBD2. CDR1 and CDR2 (germline): SGDLS, YYNGEE. The V and J ends lost 4 bases and 5 bases, in that order; junction bases with no gene match: 9. The CDR3 runs to 17 residues. As DNA, the CDR3 is TGTGCCAGCAGCTTAGCCCCCGGGACTAGCGGGACCGGGGAGCTGTTTTTT. Protein sequence: CASSLAPGTSGTGELFF.

The rearrangement joins TRBV7-2 to TRBJ1-2, with 10 nucleotides matching TRBD1. The CDR3 has 15 amino acids. Germline V gene data show CDR1 as SGHTA and CDR2 as FQGNSA. V lost 5 bases, J lost 2 bases, and 5 bases stayed unmatched. The CDR3 loop is CASSARTGGNYGYTF. The CDR3 DNA is TGTGCCAGCAGCGCGAGGACAGGGGGGAACTATGGCTACACCTTC.

V is TRBV7-6 and J is TRBJ1-3; 8 nucleotides align to TRBD1. Per germline, CDR1 SGHVS and CDR2 FNYEAQ. Germline trimming cut 5 bases from V and 4 bases from J; bases unmatched to any gene: 16. CDR3 length equals 18 residues. The CDR3 sequence: CASSDRGGSGSRGNTIYF. The CDR3 nucleotides read TGTGCCAGCAGCGACAGGGGAGGTAGTGGGTCGCGAGGAAACACCATATATTTT.

The gene calls are TRBV2 and TRBJ1-4; the D is unclear. Germline CDR1 is SNHLY and CDR2 is FYNNEI. The CDR3 totals 16 residues. Trimming shortened V by 2 bases and J by 0 bases, and 10 bases separated the two germline ends. DNA for the CDR3: TGTGCCAGCAGTGAATGGCAGACTACAACTAATGAAAAACTGTTTTTT. Its protein product is CASSEWQTTTNEKLFF.

The rearrangement joins TRBV11-3 to TRBJ1-3; D may be TRBD1 (5 bases). Germline assignment: CDR1 SGHNT and CDR2 YENEEA. The CDR3 loop spans 18 amino acids. V lost 6 bases and J lost 0, with 21 bases in between. The CDR3 sequence is CASREQAAPWPSGNTIYF. The CDR3 DNA reads TGTGCCAGCAGAGAACAGGCCGCCCCCTGGCCCTCTGGAAACACCATATATTTT.

In its sample, this clone was seen once. The CDR3 loop reads CASSHLLGFGELFF. The DNA of the CDR3 is TGTGCCAGCAGCCATCTACTAGGGTTCGGGGAGCTGTTTTTT. The chain has TRBV14 and TRBJ2-2; D is perhaps TRBD2 (5 bases). The CDR3 consists of 14 residues. The germline V and J ends were trimmed by 3 bases and 7 bases, with 12 bases remaining between them. Germline V gene data show CDR1 as SGHDN and CDR2 as FVKESK.

The sample holds one count of this clone. CDR3 coding DNA: TGCGCCAGCTCCCCCGGGGGATCTGGAAACACCATATATTTT. It specifies CASSPGGSGNTIYF. This chain links TRBV5-1 with TRBJ1-3; a possible D gene is TRBD1 (5 bases). Trimming stripped 7 bases from V and 1 base from J, with 12 bases between. The CDR3 runs to 14 residues. Looked up from germline, CDR1 is SGHRS and CDR2 is YFSETQ. The full variable domain, its missing parts supplied by reference TRBV5-1 and TRBJ1-3, is KAGVTQTPRYLIKTRGQQVTLSCSPISGHRSVSWYQQTPGQGLQFLFEYFSETQRNKGNFPGRFSGRQFSNSRSEMNVSTLELGDSALYLCASSPGGSGNTIYFGEGSWLTVV.

This clone was seen only once. This rearrangement joins TRBV27 to TRBJ1-1; D is unresolved. The V end lost 3 bases, the J end lost 4 bases, and 12 bases lay between the germline ends. Germline V gene lookup returns CDR1 MNHEY and CDR2 SMNVEV (reference sequence). The CDR3 is 14 amino acids. The CDR3 is CASSLEGGFTEAFF. CDR3 in DNA: TGTGCCAGCAGTTTGGAGGGCGGTTTCACTGAAGCTTTCTTT.

The gene calls are TRBV13 and TRBJ1-2; 7 bases map to TRBD1. The CDR3 spans 15 residues. The germline CDR1 and CDR2 sequences are PRHDT and FYEKMQ (reference sequence). The V segment lost 1 base and the J segment 9 bases; nucleotides outside the gene matches: 11. The chain's CDR3 is CASSLVGQGVRRYTF. CDR3 DNA sequence: TGTGCCAGCAGCTTAGTGGGCCAGGGGGTTCGACGCTACACCTTC.

V usage is TRBV28 and J usage is TRBJ1-1; perhaps TRBD1 as D (5 bases). This CDR3 has 15 residues. Looked up from germline, CDR1 is MDHEN and CDR2 is SYDVKM. V lost 7 bases and J 1 base, leaving 16 bases between the germline ends. The CDR3 here is CASTPGRGGNTEAFF. CDR3 bases: TGTGCCAGCACCCCGGGGCGGGGAGGGAACACTGAAGCTTTCTTT.

The chain employs TRBV11-2 and TRBJ1-1; 10 nucleotides align to TRBD1. The V segment lost 1 base and the J segment 3 bases; nucleotides outside the gene matches: 2. The CDR3 extends over 15 amino acids. Germline V gene data show CDR1 as SGHAT and CDR2 as FQNNGV. CDR3 residues: CASSLGQGADTEAFF. The CDR3, as DNA: TGTGCCAGCAGCTTAGGACAGGGGGCGGACACTGAAGCTTTCTTT.

The chain carries TRBV19 and TRBJ1-4; a weak D match, TRBD1 (5 bases). The V and J ends lost 0 bases and 7 bases respectively, with 15 bases between them. The CDR3 runs to 16 residues. Germline CDR1 is LNHDA and CDR2 is SQIVND (reference sequence). The CDR3 DNA is TGTGCCAGTAGTATAGACGGGCTAGGGGTGGCTGAAAAACTGTTTTTT. Protein sequence: CASSIDGLGVAEKLFF.

The V gene is TRBV2, the J gene TRBJ2-7, with D maybe TRBD2 (5 bases). This CDR3 is 12 amino acids long. Trimming pared 6 bases from V and 3 bases from J, leaving 9 bases between. Germline-derived CDR1 and CDR2 are SNHLY and FYNNEI. The CDR3 region is CASSGGLYEQYF. CDR3 DNA: TGTGCCAGCAGCGGAGGCCTCTACGAGCAGTACTTC.

The sample holds a few counts of this clone. V is TRBV6-6 and J is TRBJ1-5, with D hard to call. Trimming pared 8 bases from V and 1 base from J, leaving 9 bases between. The CDR3 length is 13 residues. Per the germline V gene, CDR1 is MNHNY and CDR2 is SVGAGI (reference sequence). This chain's CDR3 is CASLPGSNQPQHF. CDR3 DNA: TGTGCCAGCCTTCCAGGCAGCAATCAGCCCCAGCATTTT.

This chain connects TRBV5-6 to TRBJ2-2; no clear D. Germline V gene data show CDR1 as SGHDT and CDR2 as YYEEEE. This CDR3 region has 13 residues. V was trimmed by 4 bases and J by 1 base, leaving 5 bases between them. CDR3: CASSIQNTGELFF. The DNA of the CDR3 is TGTGCCAGCAGCATACAGAACACCGGGGAGCTGTTTTTT. Together with reference TRBV5-6 and TRBJ2-2, the CDR3 gives the full variable domain: DAGVTQSPTHLIKTRGQQVTLRCSPKSGHDTVSWYQQALGQGPQFIFQYYEEEERQRGNFPDRFSGHQFPNYSSELNVNALLLGDSALYLCASSIQNTGELFFGEGSRLTVL.

The chain is built from TRBV12-3 or TRBV12-4 and TRBJ2-1; D gene uncertain. The CDR3 has 12 residues. Trimming took off 3 bases at V and 7 bases at J, with 7 bases between the two ends. The CDR3 DNA reads as TGTGCCAGCAGTTTTTCGGTTAATGAGCAGTTCTTC. This gives the protein CASSFSVNEQFF.

This chain joins TRBV19 and TRBJ1-5; no reliable D call. Trimming stripped 6 bases from V and 0 bases from J, with 6 bases between. The CDR3 length is 13 residues. Germline V lookup: CDR1 LNHDA, CDR2 SQIVND (reference sequence). The CDR3 region is CASRLYSNQPQHF. DNA of the CDR3: TGTGCCAGTAGATTATATAGCAATCAGCCCCAGCATTTT.

This chain connects TRBV28 to TRBJ2-5, with 7 bases that match TRBD2. V lost 5 bases to trimming and J lost 4 bases; unmatched junction nucleotides: 7. CDR3 length: 14 amino acids. Germline CDR1 and CDR2: MDHEN and SYDVKM. The CDR3 DNA reads as TGTGCCAGCAGTCCTCAGCGCGGGGGAGAGACCCAGTACTTC. Translated: CASSPQRGGETQYF.

The rearrangement links TRBV5-1 to TRBJ2-4, with D possibly TRBD1 on 5 matching bases. The germline CDR1 and CDR2 sequences are SGHRS and YFSETQ. The CDR3 contains 12 residues. V shed 0 bases and J shed 9 bases, with 7 bases lying between them. CDR3 DNA: TGCGCCAGCAGCTTGGAAGGGGTCATTCAGTACTTC. Amino acid sequence: CASSLEGVIQYF.

The chain combines TRBV18 with TRBJ1-5; possible D gene TRBD1, 6 bases. V was clipped by 6 bases and J by 5 bases, with 14 bases between them. CDR1 is KGHSH and CDR2 is LQKENI in the germline V gene. The CDR3 totals 14 residues. The CDR3 bases are TGTGCCAGCTCCCAAGGGGGGGCCTATCAGCCCCAGCATTTT. Amino acid sequence: CASSQGGAYQPQHF.

The V call is TRBV7-9, the J call TRBJ2-2; D possibly corresponds to TRBD2 (5 bases). Between the trimmed V and J ends, which lost 3 bases and 5 bases, there was a span of 13 bases. CDR1 SEHNR and CDR2 FQNEAQ come from the germline V gene (reference sequence). The CDR3 loop spans 15 amino acids. The CDR3, as DNA: TGTGCCAGCAGCTTCTCGTCCCCGGGAACCGGGGAGCTGTTTTTT. Translating it yields CASSFSSPGTGELFF.

The chain is built from TRBV9 and TRBJ1-1, with a tentative D call TRBD1 (5 bases). Germline V CDR1 and CDR2: SGDLS, YYNGEE. There are 13 residues in the CDR3. V lost 6 bases to trimming and J lost 6 bases, with 15 bases between them. CDR3 coding DNA: TGTGCCAGCACCCCTGGGTGGGGGGCTGAAGCTTTCTTT. Amino acid sequence: CASTPGWGAEAFF.

The chain combines TRBV6-2 or TRBV6-3 with TRBJ2-3; 9 nucleotides match TRBD2. The CDR3 runs to 16 residues. In germline, CDR1 is MNHEY, CDR2 SVGEGT. With V trimmed by 2 bases and J by 7 bases, 10 bases remained unmatched. DNA of the CDR3: TGTGCCAGCAGTTACCCAACGGCGGGGGGGCACAATACGCAGTATTTT. Amino acids: CASSYPTAGGHNTQYF.

The rearrangement uses TRBV7-6 and TRBJ2-1; TRBD2 agrees at 8 bases. Germline V gene sequence: CDR1 SGHVS, CDR2 FNYEAQ. This CDR3 region has 17 residues. Losses at the gene ends were 3 bases for V and 7 bases for J; bases not matched to a gene: 14. The DNA of the CDR3 is TGTGCCAGCAGCTTCTCCCTTCCGGGGGGGCCGGGAAATGAGCAGTTCTTC. It specifies CASSFSLPGGPGNEQFF.

J is TRBJ1-1 and V is TRBV18, with a tentative D call TRBD1 (5 bases). The CDR3 runs 12 residues. The germline V gene encodes CDR1 KGHSH and CDR2 LQKENI. Deletions cut 4 bases from V and 7 bases from J, with 10 bases between. CDR3 coding DNA: TGTGCCAGCTCACAACGACAGCTTGAAGCTTTCTTT. Its protein product is CASSQRQLEAFF.

The rearrangement joins TRBV5-1 to TRBJ2-7, with D unclear. This CDR3 spans 14 amino acids. Trimming removed 1 base at V and 1 base at J, with 9 bases between. In germline, CDR1 is SGHRS, CDR2 YFSETQ. CDR3 DNA sequence: TGCGCCAGCAGCTTGATGGCGGAATCCTACGAGCAGTACTTC. Translation gives CASSLMAESYEQYF.